The sequence of this TCR beta chain was determined in a study of cytomegalovirus exposure and HLA in healthy donors (dated by TCRdb to about 2017). Describing the broader study: According to a later analysis, one platform produced both the 100 to 150 validation repertoires and the 666 repertoires of the first cohort. The study aimed to test whether cataloging public T cell receptors could reveal signatures of past pathogen exposure. Besides the first cohort of roughly 700 subjects, a separate validation cohort made up of over 95 different subjects was used. The study combined high-throughput TCR immunosequencing, statistical association of individual TCRs with disease status, and machine learning to predict cytomegalovirus infection status.

Library preparation employed the immunoSEQ multiplex PCR assay. In the original analysis: A statistical classification framework was developed to diagnose cytomegalovirus status using the catalog of TCR beta chain sequences. Imported from immuneACCESS, the table was reduced by TCRdb to in-frame sequences with V and J called. These copies leave out some clones; in studies compared against another copy, an unresolved V gene accounts for under half, and the cause of the remainder is not known. The V and J calls and clone size are taken from that table; D and trimming were inferred from the DNA. The sample table holds hundreds of thousands of clones, of which approximately 87% were seen once. The leading ten clones occupy less than 7% of the sample. The donors were included in the validation cohort of around 120 subjects, a group kept apart from the roughly 670-subject first cohort. As for this clone: This receptor's antigen is unknown. It has no much larger one-base neighbor in the sample; base qualities were not kept.

The CDR3 runs 13 amino acids, cysteine and phenylalanine included. The entry retains the CDR3 DNA only, 39 bases that are in frame from base 1. As encoded in the germline V gene, CDR1 is SGHTA while CDR2 is FQGNSA. After removal of 5 bases from V and 6 bases from J, the junction retains 4 bases not matched to a gene. General conclusions and limits of the study: A later analysis found that TCRs clustered in the first cohort also tended to co-occur in the roughly 120 validation repertoires, with just under 95% of cluster scores above 0. Three of the identified cytomegalovirus-associated TCR beta chains were confirmed in vitro to be specific for cytomegalovirus antigens. Most TCR sequences were observed very rarely across donors, whereas some public TCRs were present in many individuals. A later analysis lacked HLA typing for the validation cohort, so it scored co-occurrence in that cohort across all 110 or so repertoires. It was suggested by the authors that the approach could potentially be generalized to other disease states and immunological phenotypes. A total of about 150 TCR beta chains were listed by the study as associated with cytomegalovirus. Cytomegalovirus status was reported to be diagnosed by the classifier with high specificity and sensitivity in both the original and validation cohorts.

Material: PBMCs. This TCR was sampled from a young woman in good health and CMV-seronegative. The chain employs TRBV7-2 and TRBJ1-2; the central 9 bases match TRBD1. The CDR3 has the sequence CASSPRTGDGYTF. Here is the DNA: TGTGCCAGCAGCCCCCGGACAGGGGATGGCTACACCTTC. The reference TRBV7-2 and TRBJ1-2 proteins fill in what lies around the CDR3, so the full variable domain reads GAGVSQSPSNKVTEKGKDVELRCDPISGHTALYWYRQSLGQGLEFLIYFQGNSAPDKSGLPSDRFSAERTGGSVSTLTIQRTQQEDSAVYLCASSPRTGDGYTFGSGTRLTVV.